This T cell receptor beta chain was sequenced during a study of CD8+ T cells in alopecia areata. Study-wide points: Scalp clonality and expanded CD8+ clones among the top 100 fell significantly with tofacitinib. Tissue-resident alphabeta T cells belonging to normal skin likewise get sequenced within scalp specimens. How baseline CD8+ expansion relates to response remains uncertain (there was one nonresponder).

Sequencing used cDNA as its template, made by extracting RNA and reverse transcribing it. Assay: immunoSEQ multiplex PCR; the TCRdb copy retains only in-frame clones and omits some. The sample lists over 150,000 clones; less than 70% were seen once. The treatment is: oral pan-JAK inhibitor, 5-10 mg twice daily. Researchers picked out CD4+ and CD8+ T cells from PBMCs by sorting. The V end was cut by 3 bases, the J end by 3 bases, with 17 bases between. From germline, CDR1 is MNHEY and CDR2 SMNVEV (reference sequence). The CDR3 covers 16 residues. Worth noting for this clone: Its antigen remains unidentified.

The material was CD8+ T cells sorted from blood, obtained at week 24, from a patient treated with tofacitinib. The TCR originated in a human donor with alopecia areata. This chain links TRBV27 with TRBJ1-1; no definite D call. The CDR3 region is CASSFFSSTYDTEAFF. In DNA form, the CDR3 reads TGTGCCAGCAGTTTTTTCTCCAGTACTTACGACACTGAAGCTTTCTTT.